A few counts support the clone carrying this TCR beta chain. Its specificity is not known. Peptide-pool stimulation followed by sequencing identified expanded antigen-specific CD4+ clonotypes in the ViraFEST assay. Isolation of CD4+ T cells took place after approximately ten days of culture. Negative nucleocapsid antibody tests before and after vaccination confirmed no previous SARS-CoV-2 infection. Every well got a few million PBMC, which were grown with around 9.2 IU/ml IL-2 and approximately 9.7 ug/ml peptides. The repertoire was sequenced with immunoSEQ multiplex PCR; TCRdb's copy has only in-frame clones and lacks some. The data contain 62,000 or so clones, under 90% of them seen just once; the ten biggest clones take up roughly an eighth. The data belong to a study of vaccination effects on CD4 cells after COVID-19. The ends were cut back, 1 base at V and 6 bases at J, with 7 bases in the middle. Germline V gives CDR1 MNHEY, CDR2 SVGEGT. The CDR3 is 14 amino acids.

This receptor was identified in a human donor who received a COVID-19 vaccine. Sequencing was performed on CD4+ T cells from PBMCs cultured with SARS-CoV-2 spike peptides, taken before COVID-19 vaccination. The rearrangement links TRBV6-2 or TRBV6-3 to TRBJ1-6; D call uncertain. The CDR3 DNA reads TGTGCCAGCAGTTACTACAGCGCTAATTCACCCCTCCACTTT. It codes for CASSYYSANSPLHF.